One and the same sample provided the 7 T cell receptor beta chains below, sequenced in a study of blood T cell repertoires in COVID-19. The method was immunoSEQ multiplex PCR; TCRdb's version includes in-frame clones alone and lacks a portion of them. Of about 290,000 clones in the sample, about nine tenths were seen once. Sequencing was performed on PBMCs or T cells enriched from blood (not recorded which). These receptors came from a woman between 35 and 50 years old who had recovered from COVID-19.

This clone was detected once. The chain uses TRBV12-3 or TRBV12-4 and TRBJ1-1; 9 bases map to TRBD1. V trimming: 2 bases; J trimming: 8 bases; junction bases outside the gene matches: 3. The CDR3 is 13 residues long. CDR3: CASSLRTGEEAFF. The CDR3 DNA follows: TGTGCCAGCAGTTTACGGACAGGGGAGGAAGCTTTCTTT.

The chain combines TRBV6-5 with TRBJ1-3; 7 bases are shared with TRBD1. The J segment lost 4 bases and the V segment lost 2 bases, leaving 5 bases of the junction unmatched. This CDR3 contains 15 residues. Germline V gives CDR1 MNHEY, CDR2 SVGAGI. DNA for the CDR3: TGTGCCAGCAGTTACCAGACAGGGTGGGGAAACACCATATATTTT. It specifies CASSYQTGWGNTIYF.

The chain uses TRBV4-2 and TRBJ2-1, with a tentative D call TRBD2 (5 bases). Germline CDR1 reads LGHNA; CDR2 reads YNFKEQ. The length of the CDR3 is 18 residues. Trimming left V 0 bases short and J 0 bases short, with 15 bases between. The CDR3 DNA reads TGTGCCAGCAGCCAAGATGGTCAGCGGCCCAGCTCCTACAATGAGCAGTTCTTC. As protein: CASSQDGQRPSSYNEQFF.

The rearrangement links TRBV7-8 to TRBJ1-1; D is perhaps TRBD1 (5 bases). The CDR3 sequence is 16 residues long. The V gene's germline CDR1 is SGHVS and CDR2 FQNEAQ. Trimming shortened V by 1 base and J by 3 bases, and 15 bases separated the two germline ends. The CDR3 region is CASSLGRGNYYTEAFF. The CDR3 nucleotides are TGTGCCAGCAGCTTAGGAAGGGGCAATTACTACACTGAAGCTTTCTTT.

This clone showed up just once. This chain uses TRBV7-2 with TRBJ1-2, with 8 bases matching TRBD1. The CDR3 is 14 residues long. Germline V gives CDR1 SGHTA, CDR2 FQGNSA. V trimming: 5 bases; J trimming: 8 bases; junction bases outside the gene matches: 10. In nucleotides, the CDR3 is TGTGCCAGCAGCCCCAGACAGGGGCTCCCCGGCTACACCTTC. Encoded protein: CASSPRQGLPGYTF.

This clone was counted once. V usage is TRBV4-1 and J usage is TRBJ1-1, with a weak D call TRBD1 (6 bases). The CDR3 runs to 13 residues. The V end lost 2 bases, the J end lost 12 bases, and 16 bases lay between the germline ends. The germline gives CDR1 MGHRA, CDR2 YSYEKL. CDR3 loop: CASSQPGQKGTFF. Here the CDR3 DNA reads TGCGCCAGCAGCCAACCGGGACAAAAAGGGACTTTCTTT.

V gene TRBV2 combines with J gene TRBJ1-1; 7 bases match TRBD1. V lost 7 bases to trimming and J lost 4 bases; unmatched junction nucleotides: 15. The CDR3 extends over 16 amino acids. CDR1 is SNHLY, CDR2 FYNNEI, per germline. This chain's CDR3 is CASTTHATGRPTEAFF. In DNA form, the CDR3 reads TGTGCCAGCACTACCCATGCGACAGGGCGGCCCACTGAAGCTTTCTTT.